The next 8 T cell receptor beta chains were all read from a single sample in a study of blood T cell repertoires in COVID-19. Assay used: immunoSEQ multiplex PCR; TCRdb lists only in-frame clones, some missing. The sample has 150,000 to 200,000 clones; 90% are singletons. Specimen: peripheral blood. All receptors come from a man aged 45-60 years with acute or convalescent COVID-19.

The chain is built from TRBV28 and TRBJ1-2; no reliable D call. Trimming cost V 5 bases and J 2 bases, with 12 bases left between them. There are 14 residues in the CDR3. The germline CDR1 and CDR2 sequences are MDHEN and SYDVKM. This CDR3 reads CASSDGGQNYGYTF. Here the CDR3 DNA reads TGTGCCAGCAGTGACGGCGGGCAGAACTATGGCTACACCTTC.

Turning to this clone: Since no conserved phenylalanine or tryptophan closes the CDR3, a read error is the likely cause. It is unclear where the CDR3 begins or ends on the DNA, so no DNA is shown, and the CDR3 is as TCRdb lists it. The rearrangement links TRBV28 to TRBJ2-3; the table calls TRBD1, which could not be checked here. Germline V gene sequence: CDR1 MDHEN, CDR2 SYDVKM. Including both end residues, the CDR3 is 9 amino acids long. This CDR3 reads CASSLDRVR.

V usage is TRBV20-1 and J usage is TRBJ2-3, with D tentatively TRBD1 (5 bases). V was trimmed by 3 bases and J by 6 bases, leaving 13 bases between them. This CDR3 contains 13 residues. The germline gives CDR1 DFQATT, CDR2 SNEGSKA (reference sequence). This CDR3 is CSASRQGLDTQYF. CDR3 nucleotide sequence: TGCAGTGCTAGTCGGCAGGGCCTCGATACGCAGTATTTT.

The chain links TRBV20-1 to TRBJ1-2; tentatively, D is TRBD1 (6 bases). CDR3 size: 14 residues. Germline CDR1 reads DFQATT; CDR2 reads SNEGSKA (reference sequence). V dropped 3 bases and J dropped 4 bases, with 15 bases sitting between them. In DNA form, the CDR3 reads TGCAGTGCTAGTAGGCAGGGGAATACCTATGGCTACACCTTC. Protein: CSASRQGNTYGYTF.

V and J are TRBV6-2 or TRBV6-3 and TRBJ1-5; the D is unclear. Trimming removed 2 bases from V and 2 bases from J, with 10 bases in between. CDR1 MNHEY and CDR2 SVGEGT come from the germline V gene. The CDR3 loop spans 15 amino acids. The CDR3 DNA follows: TGTGCCAGCAGTTACGGGCAGTTAGGCAATCAGCCCCAGCATTTT. Translation: CASSYGQLGNQPQHF.

The V and J genes are TRBV3-1 (or the pseudogene TRBV3-2) and TRBJ1-6; D not resolved. V shed 0 bases and J shed 4 bases, with 10 bases lying between them. Germline CDR1 is LGHDT and CDR2 is YNNKEL (reference sequence). This CDR3 region has 16 residues. The CDR3 DNA reads TGTGCCAGCAGCCAAGATTGCACGAGATATAATTCACCCCTCCACTTT. Protein: CASSQDCTRYNSPLHF.

V usage is TRBV10-3 and J usage is TRBJ2-1; no definite D call. The germline gives CDR1 ENHRY, CDR2 SYGVKD. The CDR3 runs 16 residues. V dropped 3 bases and J dropped 0 bases, with 12 bases sitting between them. CDR3 residues: CAISDFRESSYNEQFF. The CDR3 DNA sequence: TGTGCCATCAGTGACTTCCGCGAGAGCTCCTACAATGAGCAGTTCTTC.

This clone was found once. The chain recombines TRBV5-4 with TRBJ2-3; D gene ambiguous. Trimming removed 4 bases from V and 4 bases from J, with 10 bases in between. CDR3 length equals 13 residues. Germline V gene sequence: CDR1 SGHNT, CDR2 YYREEE (reference sequence). The CDR3 protein is CASSVLDADTQYF. The CDR3 DNA reads TGTGCCAGCAGCGTTCTAGATGCAGATACGCAGTATTTT.